The rows below give T cell receptor beta chains drawn from one sample of a study of shared clonotypes between healthy human individuals. TCRdb's table, derived via immunoSEQ multiplex PCR, lists solely in-frame clones and lacks some. The profile covers about 2.2 million clones, with roughly 95% appearing a single time and approximately 1.6% taken by the ten largest. Sequences were obtained from naive CD8+ T cells from PBMCs. All receptors come from a man between 18 and 35 years old in good health. Some clones in this sample may be carry-over from other donors' samples. The CDR3 runs from the conserved cysteine through the conserved F or W. D genes are given only for firm matches. A row's size may be missing; if present it is once, few, many or a size class.

clone size	D gene	V gene	CDR3 length	J gene	CDR3 DNA	CDR3 protein
NA	NA	TRBV7-9	15	TRBJ2-6	TGTGCCAGCAGCTTCCAGGGGAGTGGGGCCAACGTCCTGACTTTC	CASSFQGSGANVLTF
NA	TRBD2	TRBV28	18	TRBJ2-2	TGTGCCAGCAGTTTAATTCCTAGCGGGAGTAGTCGCACCGGGGAGCTGTTTTTT	CASSLIPSGSSRTGELFF
NA	TRBD2	TRBV7-6	17	TRBJ2-3	TGTGCCAGCAGCCTGAATACGGGACTAGCAAGCCCAGATACGCAGTATTTT	CASSLNTGLASPDTQYF
NA	NA	TRBV29-1	12	TRBJ1-2	TGCAGCGTTCGAAAGGATGCCTATGGCTACACCTTC	CSVRKDAYGYTF
once	NA	TRBV4-3	15	TRBJ2-5	TGCGCCAGCAGCCAAGGGGGAGGTTCGGGAGAGACCCAGTACTTC	CASSQGGGSGETQYF
NA	TRBD1	TRBV6-6	13	TRBJ1-3	TGTGCCAGCACGACAGGGGAGGAGGACACCATATATTTT	CASTTGEEDTIYF
NA	NA	TRBV5-1	12	TRBJ2-7	TGCGCCAGCGCGGGTGGGGCATACGAGCAGTACTTC	CASAGGAYEQYF
NA	NA	TRBV27	14	TRBJ1-4	TGTGCCAGCAGTTTTGACCTGGGAGGTGAAAAACTGTTTTTT	CASSFDLGGEKLFF
NA	NA	TRBV6-5	15	TRBJ2-3	TGTGCCAGCAGTTACTCAGTAGGGATAGGAGATACGCAGTATTTT	CASSYSVGIGDTQYF
NA	TRBD1	TRBV11-2	15	TRBJ2-1	TGTGCCAGCAGCACCCGAAGGGGGCTTTACAATGAGCAGTTCTTC	CASSTRRGLYNEQFF
NA	NA	TRBV9	14	TRBJ2-5	TGTGCCAGCAGCGTAGAGGGCGCCGGAGAGACCCAGTACTTC	CASSVEGAGETQYF
NA	NA	TRBV7-9	14	TRBJ1-2	TGTGCCAGCAGCTTAGGGTCCGGCATAGATGGCTACACCTTC	CASSLGSGIDGYTF
few	TRBD1	TRBV28	16	TRBJ1-1	TGTGCCAGCAGCTCAGGGCTTCAGGGGGGGAACACTGAAGCTTTCTTT	CASSSGLQGGNTEAFF
NA	TRBD2	TRBV7-4	14	TRBJ2-7	TGTGCCAGCAGCCTCGGGACTAGAAGGACCGAGCAGTACTTC	CASSLGTRRTEQYF
NA	NA	TRBV7-9	17	TRBJ2-2	TGTGCCAGCAGCCTCGTTGGGCGGGGCCCGAACACCGGGGAGCTGTTTTTT	CASSLVGRGPNTGELFF
NA	NA	TRBV10-3	17	TRBJ2-2	TGTGCCATCAGTGAGGCCTGGGGCGTAACGAACACCGGGGAGCTGTTTTTT	CAISEAWGVTNTGELFF
NA	TRBD2	TRBV29-1	13	TRBJ2-2	TGCAGCGCCGTAGCGGGAAACACCGGGGAGCTGTTTTTT	CSAVAGNTGELFF
NA	NA	TRBV4-1	15	TRBJ1-6	TGCGCCAGCAGCCAAGATGGCGGGCATTGGACACCCCTCCACTTT	CASSQDGGHWTPLHF
NA	NA	TRBV29-1	10	TRBJ1-1	TGCAGCGTTGAAGGTACGTCGGCTTTCTTT	CSVEGTSAFF
NA	NA	TRBV19	14	TRBJ2-7	TGTGCCAGTAGTCCATGGGCCCAAACCTACGAGCAGTACTTC	CASSPWAQTYEQYF
NA	NA	TRBV18	14	TRBJ1-2	TGTGCCAGCTCACCACCGGGTCACAGCTATGGCTACACCTTC	CASSPPGHSYGYTF
once	NA	TRBV15	14	TRBJ2-3	TGTGCCACCAGCAGCAGCGGTCGAATAGATACGCAGTATTTT	CATSSSGRIDTQYF
NA	NA	TRBV27	14	TRBJ2-1	TGTGCCAGCAGCCATCGGGGGTCCTACAATGAGCAGTTCTTC	CASSHRGSYNEQFF
NA	TRBD1	TRBV4-2	18	TRBJ1-4	TGTGCCAGCAGCCAAGTTGTAGGGGGACAGGGGTTAGTTGAAAAACTGTTTTTT	CASSQVVGGQGLVEKLFF
NA	TRBD2	TRBV6-6	15	TRBJ2-1	TGTGCCAGCAGTTACGGGACTAGCGAGTATAATGAGCAGTTCTTC	CASSYGTSEYNEQFF
NA	TRBD1	TRBV28	15	TRBJ1-1	TGTGCCAGCAGTTTGACAGGGAAACCGAACACTGAAGCTTTCTTT	CASSLTGKPNTEAFF
NA	NA	TRBV5-6	14	TRBJ1-4	TGTGCCAGCAGCTTCAGGGAGGTTGGCGAAAAACTGTTTTTT	CASSFREVGEKLFF
once	TRBD1	TRBV5-6	15	TRBJ2-7	TGTGCCAGCAGTTCCCAGGGACAGGCTTCCTACGAGCAGTACTTC	CASSSQGQASYEQYF
NA	NA	TRBV28	14	TRBJ1-2	TGTGCCAGCAGTCCAGAGGGGGGGAACTATGGCTACACCTTC	CASSPEGGNYGYTF
NA	TRBD1	TRBV28	14	TRBJ2-7	TGTGCCAGCAGTCAACACGGGACAGGGCACGAGCAGTACTTC	CASSQHGTGHEQYF
few	NA	TRBV9	16	TRBJ1-4	TGTGCCAGCAGCCCAACAGCCGCAGCCTTTAATGAAAAACTGTTTTTT	CASSPTAAAFNEKLFF
NA	TRBD1	TRBV6-6	15	TRBJ1-4	TGTGCCAGCAGTGCAAGGACAGGACGCGATGAAAAACTGTTTTTT	CASSARTGRDEKLFF
NA	NA	TRBV28	18	TRBJ1-1	TGTGCCAGCAGTTTGCCCATCATTGACCCGTTAGCTAACACTGAAGCTTTCTTT	CASSLPIIDPLANTEAFF